These 14 T cell receptor beta chains originate from one sample sequenced in a study of blood T cell repertoires in COVID-19. Method: immunoSEQ multiplex PCR; TCRdb's copy keeps in-frame clones and lacks some. Of some 200,000 clones listed, 80% to 95% are singletons. The sample taken for sequencing was peripheral blood. The receptor source for this set is a man between 45 and 60 years old with acute or convalescent COVID-19.

V and J are TRBV10-3 and TRBJ2-1, with D possibly matching TRBD2 (6 bases). Germline CDR1 and CDR2: ENHRY and SYGVKD. Trimming pared 6 bases from V and 4 bases from J, leaving 10 bases between. The CDR3 spans 13 residues. CDR3 region: CAIRSGTYNEQFF. CDR3 bases: TGTGCCATCAGATCCGGGACTTACAATGAGCAGTTCTTC.

V gene TRBV2 combines with J gene TRBJ2-5, with D possibly matching TRBD2 (7 bases). Trimming shortened V by 8 bases and J by 5 bases, and 12 bases separated the two germline ends. CDR1 SNHLY and CDR2 FYNNEI come from the germline V gene. The CDR3 loop spans 12 amino acids. The DNA for the CDR3 is TGTGCCAGCCGGGGGGCAGGGGAGACCCAGTACTTC. Its protein is CASRGAGETQYF. Combining the CDR3 with reference TRBV2 and TRBJ2-5 gives the whole variable domain EPEVTQTPSHQVTQMGQEVILRCVPISNHLYFYWYRQILGQKVEFLVSFYNNEISEKSEIFDDQFSVERPDGSNFTLKIRSTKLEDSAMYFCASRGAGETQYFGPGTRLLVL.

The chain uses TRBV7-2 and TRBJ1-2; possibly TRBD1 for D (6 bases). The V gene's germline CDR1 is SGHTA and CDR2 FQGNSA. The CDR3 has 15 amino acids. V was shortened by 6 bases and J by 5 bases, with 19 bases between the two germline ends. The CDR3 region is CASRPTQGNPYGYTF. The CDR3 DNA sequence: TGTGCCAGCAGACCTACCCAGGGGAACCCTTATGGCTACACCTTC.

Remarks on this clone: Sequence at one end of the junction differs from germline and may be a read error. The V gene is TRBV4-3, the J gene TRBJ1-2; 11 bases fit TRBD1. CDR1 LGHNA and CDR2 YSLEER come from the germline V gene. The CDR3 extends over 15 amino acids. The CDR3 loop is CASSQEFPGQGVRSF. The CDR3 DNA reads as TGCGCCAGCAGCCAAGAGTTCCCGGGACAGGGGGTTCGTTCCTTC.

The J gene is TRBJ2-7, the V gene TRBV19; TRBD1 matches at 8 bases. The germline gives CDR1 LNHDA, CDR2 SQIVND (reference sequence). Trimming took 5 bases from V and 4 from J; bases not matched to a gene: 7. There are 14 residues in the CDR3. The CDR3 bases are TGTGCCAGTAGTCCTTCGGGACAGGTTTACGAGCAGTACGTC. Amino acid sequence: CASSPSGQVYEQYV.

The V gene is TRBV2, the J gene TRBJ1-5, with 10 bases lining up with TRBD1. J lost 6 bases, V lost 4 bases, and 3 bases had no gene match. The CDR3 is 14 amino acids. Germline V gene sequence: CDR1 SNHLY, CDR2 FYNNEI. The CDR3 protein is CASSGQGAAQPQHF. The CDR3 DNA reads as TGTGCCAGCAGTGGACAGGGGGCCGCTCAGCCCCAGCATTTT.

The chain uses TRBV9 and TRBJ1-5; possibly TRBD1 for D (6 bases). There are 15 residues in the CDR3. In germline, CDR1 is SGDLS, CDR2 YYNGEE. Between the trimmed V and J ends, which lost 7 bases and 7 bases, there was a span of 21 bases. In nucleotides, the CDR3 is TGTGCCAGCGGCGCCCACGACAGGCTTACGCAGCCCCAGCATTTT. This codes for CASGAHDRLTQPQHF.

The chain joins TRBV6-5 to TRBJ1-2; D may be TRBD1 (6 bases). V was clipped by 6 bases and J by 8 bases, with 16 bases between them. CDR3 length equals 13 residues. CDR1 is MNHEY and CDR2 is SVGAGI in the germline V gene. CDR3 nucleotide sequence: TGTGCCAGCAGCTCAGGGGCCCTCAGGGGCTACACCTTC. Residues: CASSSGALRGYTF.

The chain employs TRBV5-1 and TRBJ1-3; weak D call: TRBD1 (6 bases). The germline V gene has CDR1 SGHRS and CDR2 YFSETQ. Trimming removed 5 bases at V and 4 bases at J, with 16 bases between. The CDR3 has 15 amino acids. The CDR3 sequence: CASRVTGSGGNTIYF. The DNA of the CDR3 is TGCGCCAGCAGGGTAACAGGGTCGGGAGGAAACACCATATATTTT.

J is TRBJ1-2 and V is TRBV19; D is possibly TRBD1 (5 bases). Germline lookup yields CDR1 LNHDA and CDR2 SQIVND (reference sequence). V was trimmed by 4 bases and J by 12 bases, leaving 15 bases between them. The CDR3 runs to 12 residues. The CDR3 region has the DNA TGTGCCAGTAGTACGGGACTGGAGGCGGACACCTTC. It codes for CASSTGLEADTF.

The V gene is TRBV3-1 (or the pseudogene TRBV3-2), the J gene TRBJ1-6; no definite D call. V lost 3 bases, J lost 6 bases, and 12 bases lay in between. Per germline, CDR1 LGHDT and CDR2 YNNKEL (reference sequence). CDR3 size: 15 residues. The CDR3 coding sequence is TGTGCCAGCAGCCAGCCCGGACTGATTAATTCACCCCTCCACTTT. As protein: CASSQPGLINSPLHF.

V gene TRBV6-5 combines with J gene TRBJ2-5, with 10 bases matching TRBD2. Germline loops: CDR1 MNHEY, CDR2 SVGAGI. V dropped 4 bases and J dropped 5; count of bases not matched to a gene: 4. There are 14 residues in the CDR3. DNA for the CDR3: TGTGCCAGCAGTTCGAGCGGGAGGGTTGAGACCCAGTACTTC. This codes for CASSSSGRVETQYF.

CDR3 protein: CASSRYRRGGSANTGELFF. CDR3 sequence (DNA): TGTGCCAGCAGTCGGTACAGACGGGGGGGCAGCGCGAACACCGGGGAGCTGTTTTTT. J is TRBJ2-2 and V is TRBV6-6; 8 nucleotides line up with TRBD2. The trim removed 5 bases at V and 0 bases at J, leaving 14 bases unmatched. Per germline, CDR1 MNHNY and CDR2 SVGAGI (reference sequence). The CDR3 runs 19 residues.

The count of this clone is one. The V gene is TRBV7-8, the J gene TRBJ2-3; D perhaps matches TRBD1 (6 bases). CDR1 is SGHVS, CDR2 FQNEAQ, per germline. CDR3 length equals 14 residues. Trimming left V 2 bases short and J 4 bases short, with 10 bases between. The CDR3: CASSLYQGSDTQYF. The DNA for the CDR3 is TGTGCCAGCAGCTTATACCAGGGGTCAGATACGCAGTATTTT.